These 2 T cell receptor beta chains were all obtained from the same sample, sequenced in a study of cytomegalovirus exposure and HLA in healthy donors. PCR primers comprised 60 Vbeta and 13 Jbeta primers. Libraries were prepared by immunoSEQ multiplex PCR; TCRdb keeps only in-frame clonotypes and omits some of them. The data hold around 130,000 clones, with roughly 79% observed a single time. The sequenced material came from PBMCs. These receptors came from a boy aged 2-15 years in good health and CMV-seronegative.

The chain links TRBV6-5 to TRBJ2-7, with D maybe TRBD2 (6 bases). The CDR3 runs to 16 residues. V lost 1 base and J 0 bases, leaving 13 bases between the germline ends. CDR1 MNHEY and CDR2 SVGAGI come from the germline V gene. CDR3 region: CASSYLGAGRSYEQYF. CDR3 DNA sequence: TGTGCCAGCAGTTACTTAGGGGCGGGGCGCTCCTACGAGCAGTACTTC.

The V and J genes are TRBV7-9 and TRBJ2-5; D perhaps matches TRBD2 (6 bases). Germline lookup yields CDR1 SEHNR and CDR2 FQNEAQ (reference sequence). Trimming shortened V by 5 bases and J by 2 bases, and 21 bases separated the two germline ends. The CDR3 has 17 amino acids. The CDR3 loop reads CASSLYGELGGQETQYF. The CDR3, as DNA: TGTGCCAGCAGCCTATATGGCGAGCTGGGAGGACAAGAGACCCAGTACTTC. Combining the CDR3 with reference TRBV7-9 and TRBJ2-5 gives the whole variable domain DTGVSQNPRHKITKRGQNVTFRCDPISEHNRLYWYRQTLGQGPEFLTYFQNEAQLEKSRLLSDRFSAERPKGSFSTLEIQRTEQGDSAMYLCASSLYGELGGQETQYFGPGTRLLVL.